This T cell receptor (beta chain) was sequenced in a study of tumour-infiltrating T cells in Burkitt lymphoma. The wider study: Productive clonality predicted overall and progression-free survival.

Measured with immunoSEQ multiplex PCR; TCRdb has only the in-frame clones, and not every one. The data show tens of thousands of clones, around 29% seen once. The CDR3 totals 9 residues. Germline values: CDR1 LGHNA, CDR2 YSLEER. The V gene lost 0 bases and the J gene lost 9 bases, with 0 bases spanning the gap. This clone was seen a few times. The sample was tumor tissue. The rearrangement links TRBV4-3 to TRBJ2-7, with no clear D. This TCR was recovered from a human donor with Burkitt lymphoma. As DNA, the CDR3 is TGCGCCAGCAGCCAAGAGCAGTACTTC. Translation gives CASSQEQYF.